Detailed here is one TCR beta chain. Its antigen is not known. Study donors comprised healthy, HIV-negative adults devoid of recent acute infection or vaccination. This entry comes from a study of shared clonotypes between healthy human individuals. Turning to the study itself: There were three CD4 naive, three CD4 memory, two CD8 naive and one CD8 memory plates per donor.

Germline values: CDR1 LGHNA, CDR2 YNFKEQ. The CDR3 is 16 amino acids. V lost 4 bases and J lost 4; bases outside the gene matches: 10. Each sorted subset replicate got 200 ng genomic DNA, about 33,000 genomes. Libraries were prepared by immunoSEQ multiplex PCR; TCRdb keeps only in-frame clonotypes and omits some of them. The profile shows more than 400,000 clones, 90% to 97% of them singletons. Study conclusions and caveats: Generation of non-shared clonotypes was less probable than generation of clonotypes shared by all four donors.

The rearrangement joins TRBV4-2 to TRBJ2-7; the match to TRBD2 covers 10 bases. Sequencing was done on a sample of naive CD4+ T cells sorted from blood. The sample's subset: CD45RA+ positively selected. The origin of this receptor is a woman under 40 in good health. In DNA, the CDR3 is TGTGCCAGCAGCCGCCTCGCTAGCGGGAGCGGGTACGAGCAGTACTTC. It yields the protein CASSRLASGSGYEQYF.